This entry lists 10 T cell receptor beta chains sequenced from one sample in a study of cytomegalovirus exposure and HLA in healthy donors. TCRdb's table, derived via immunoSEQ multiplex PCR, lists solely in-frame clones and lacks some. The sample lists 65,000 to 95,000 clones; approximately 96% were seen once. Sequences were obtained from PBMCs. The receptors come from a man between 18 and 29 years old in good health and CMV-seronegative.

The chain couples TRBV18 to TRBJ1-3; D unresolved. The germline gives CDR1 KGHSH, CDR2 LQKENI. Trimming stripped 4 bases from V and 4 bases from J, with 8 bases between. This CDR3 is 13 amino acids long. The CDR3 here is CASSQLVGNTIYF. CDR3 in DNA: TGTGCCAGCTCACAGTTAGTCGGAAACACCATATATTTT. The full variable domain, rest sourced from reference TRBV18 and TRBJ1-3, is NAGVMQNPRHLVRRRGQEARLRCSPMKGHSHVYWYRQLPEEGLKFMVYLQKENIIDESGMPKERFSAEFPKEGPSILRIQQVVRGDSAAYFCASSQLVGNTIYFGEGSWLTVV.

The chain couples TRBV6-1 to TRBJ1-4, with D possibly TRBD1 on 6 matching bases. This CDR3 spans 14 amino acids. Germline CDR1 is MNHNS and CDR2 is SASEGT. Trimming left V 7 bases short and J 3 bases short, with 12 bases between. Here the CDR3 DNA reads TGTGCCAGCACAAGGGGGTCGTCTAATGAAAAACTGTTTTTT. This translates into CASTRGSSNEKLFF.

The chain couples TRBV9 to TRBJ1-5; D is possibly TRBD1 (5 bases). The CDR3 length is 14 residues. Germline V gives CDR1 SGDLS, CDR2 YYNGEE. Trimming took 4 bases from V and 5 from J, leaving 13 bases between them. The CDR3 spells CASSPGGVYQPQHF. The CDR3, as DNA: TGTGCCAGCAGCCCTGGGGGGGTGTATCAGCCCCAGCATTTT.

In its sample, this clone was seen once. The rearrangement uses TRBV7-8 and TRBJ2-6; 10 nucleotides line up with TRBD1. CDR1 is SGHVS and CDR2 is FQNEAQ in the germline V gene. The CDR3 spans 18 residues. J lost 0 bases, V lost 3 bases, and 5 bases had no gene match. The CDR3 DNA reads TGTGCCAGCAGCTTCCGGGACAGGGGCCTCTCTGGGGCCAACGTCCTGACTTTC. Amino acid sequence: CASSFRDRGLSGANVLTF.

The chain joins TRBV9 to TRBJ2-4; D may be TRBD2 (6 bases). Germline V lookup: CDR1 SGDLS, CDR2 YYNGEE. V shed 3 bases and J shed 0 bases, with 10 bases lying between them. The CDR3 has 15 amino acids. The CDR3 region is CASSGAGLAKNIQYF. DNA of the CDR3: TGTGCCAGCAGCGGAGCGGGCCTAGCCAAAAACATTCAGTACTTC.

The chain combines TRBV30 with TRBJ1-1; 7 nucleotides line up with TRBD1. CDR3 size: 13 residues. Trimming removed 8 bases from V and 0 bases from J; junction bases left unmatched: 6. CDR1 and CDR2 from the germline V gene are GTSNPN and SVGIG (reference sequence). The CDR3 sequence: CARDSLMNTEAFF. The CDR3 DNA reads TGTGCCAGGGACAGCCTCATGAACACTGAAGCTTTCTTT.

The chain carries TRBV7-2 and TRBJ2-7, with 9 bases that match TRBD1. CDR3 size: 15 residues. CDR1 is SGHTA, CDR2 FQGNSA, per germline. Losses at the gene ends were 6 bases for V and 5 bases for J; bases not matched to a gene: 11. The chain's CDR3 is CASSLGGQGTHEQYF. CDR3 DNA: TGTGCCAGCAGTTTGGGGGGACAGGGAACCCACGAGCAGTACTTC. Complete variable domain (other parts from reference TRBV7-2 and TRBJ2-7): GAGVSQSPSNKVTEKGKDVELRCDPISGHTALYWYRQSLGQGLEFLIYFQGNSAPDKSGLPSDRFSAERTGGSVSTLTIQRTQQEDSAVYLCASSLGGQGTHEQYFGPGTRLTVT.

The chain links TRBV4-1 to TRBJ1-5; 8 nucleotides agree with TRBD1. From germline, CDR1 is MGHRA and CDR2 YSYEKL. There are 14 residues in the CDR3. V trimming: 5 bases; J trimming: 6 bases; junction bases outside the gene matches: 6. The CDR3 bases are TGCGCCAGCAGCGCGACAGGGGATGGTCAGCCCCAGCATTTT. It specifies CASSATGDGQPQHF.

V usage is TRBV6-5 and J usage is TRBJ1-3, with 9 bases lining up with TRBD1. CDR3 size: 15 residues. Looked up from germline, CDR1 is MNHEY and CDR2 is SVGAGI. J was trimmed by 3 bases and V by 6 bases; bases with no gene match: 6. The CDR3 sequence: CASSPNRGHGNTIYF. The CDR3 DNA is TGTGCCAGCAGCCCGAACAGGGGGCATGGAAACACCATATATTTT.

This chain connects TRBV19 to TRBJ2-1; weak D call: TRBD1 (6 bases). V lost 10 bases and J lost 3, with 13 bases in between. The CDR3 runs to 13 residues. Per germline, CDR1 LNHDA and CDR2 SQIVND (reference sequence). CDR3 region: CATTDRNYNEQFF. CDR3 DNA sequence: TGTGCCACCACCGACAGGAACTACAATGAGCAGTTCTTC.